Below are 29 T cell receptor beta chains sequenced from a single sample in a study of blood T cell repertoires in COVID-19. Generated by immunoSEQ multiplex PCR, the TCRdb table keeps only in-frame clones and is missing some. The sample includes 85,000 to 130,000 clones, 80% to 95% of them seen just once. The sequencing input was peripheral blood. The receptors derive from a man aged 60 to 75 with acute or convalescent COVID-19.

This chain links TRBV10-3 with TRBJ2-3; 7 bases are shared with TRBD2. The CDR3 is 15 amino acids. The V segment lost 8 bases and the J segment 4 bases; nucleotides outside the gene matches: 12. From germline, CDR1 is ENHRY and CDR2 SYGVKD. CDR3 nucleotide sequence: TGTGCCATCTCCATCCAGCGGGAAAGGTCAGATACGCAGTATTTT. As protein: CAISIQRERSDTQYF.

This clone has more than one count but fewer than ten. This rearrangement joins TRBV10-1 to TRBJ1-1, with D uncertain. Germline loops: CDR1 WNHNN, CDR2 SYGVQD (reference sequence). This CDR3 has 13 amino acids. Trimming took 3 bases from V and 6 from J, leaving 11 bases between them. The CDR3 coding sequence is TGCGCCAGCAGTGACGGTAGAGGAGCTGAAGCTTTCTTT. This gives the protein CASSDGRGAEAFF.

The chain carries TRBV5-1 and TRBJ1-3; 8 positions match TRBD1. CDR3 length equals 17 residues. V gave up 4 bases and J gave up 0 bases; unmatched junction bases: 9. Germline V lookup: CDR1 SGHRS, CDR2 YFSETQ. The CDR3 DNA reads as TGCGCCAGCAGCCGGACAGGGACGGCGAACTCTGGAAACACCATATATTTT. This gives the protein CASSRTGTANSGNTIYF. Full variable domain (outside the CDR3, taken from reference TRBV5-1 and TRBJ1-3): KAGVTQTPRYLIKTRGQQVTLSCSPISGHRSVSWYQQTPGQGLQFLFEYFSETQRNKGNFPGRFSGRQFSNSRSEMNVSTLELGDSALYLCASSRTGTANSGNTIYFGEGSWLTVV.

This clone was seen once. The V and J genes are TRBV5-1 and TRBJ1-1, with D possibly matching TRBD1 (5 bases). Trimming took 0 bases from V and 0 from J, leaving 6 bases between them. This CDR3 comprises 14 residues. CDR1 SGHRS and CDR2 YFSETQ come from the germline V gene. The CDR3 nucleotides read TGCGCCAGCAGCTTGGGGACAATGAACACTGAAGCTTTCTTT. Its translation is CASSLGTMNTEAFF.

The chain has TRBV19 and TRBJ1-1; D is possibly TRBD1 (5 bases). CDR3 length equals 13 residues. V was pared by 8 bases and J by 6 bases, with 16 bases between. Germline-derived CDR1 and CDR2 are LNHDA and SQIVND (reference sequence). CDR3 sequence reads: CASRSSRGAEAFF. CDR3 bases: TGTGCCAGTCGAAGTTCAAGGGGTGCTGAAGCTTTCTTT.

V is TRBV6-1 and J is TRBJ1-1, with no clear D. With 2 bases removed from V and 1 base from J, the gap between germline ends came to 17 bases. Germline V gene sequence: CDR1 MNHNS, CDR2 SASEGT. The CDR3 consists of 17 residues. The CDR3 here is CASSESYQDGWNTEAFF. CDR3 DNA: TGTGCCAGCAGTGAAAGTTATCAGGATGGGTGGAACACTGAAGCTTTCTTT.

V is TRBV19 and J is TRBJ2-2; a weak D match, TRBD2 (5 bases). Germline lookup yields CDR1 LNHDA and CDR2 SQIVND (reference sequence). V was cut by 2 bases and J by 0 bases, with 10 bases left in between. The CDR3 covers 16 residues. The CDR3 coding sequence is TGTGCCAGTAGTATAATTGGGAGCGCGAACACCGGGGAGCTGTTTTTT. Translation: CASSIIGSANTGELFF. Based on the CDR3 plus reference TRBV19 and TRBJ2-2, the full variable domain is DGGITQSPKYLFRKEGQNVTLSCEQNLNHDAMYWYRQDPGQGLRLIYYSQIVNDFQKGDIAEGYSVSREKKESFPLTVTSAQKNPTAFYLCASSIIGSANTGELFFGEGSRLTVL.

This clone was counted a single time. The V gene is TRBV11-3, the J gene TRBJ2-7; maybe TRBD1 (5 bases). Trimming stripped 0 bases from V and 3 bases from J, with 6 bases between. This CDR3 comprises 13 residues. Per the germline V gene, CDR1 is SGHNT and CDR2 is YENEEA. CDR3: CASSLDRDYEQYV. CDR3 sequence (DNA): TGTGCCAGCAGCTTAGACAGGGACTACGAGCAGTACGTC.

The chain joins TRBV5-8 to TRBJ1-5; 7 bases match TRBD1. The CDR3 runs 15 residues. Germline V gene data show CDR1 as SGHTS and CDR2 as YDEGEE. Trimming removed 5 bases from V and 5 bases from J; junction bases left unmatched: 10. CDR3 loop: CASRPRTGAHQPQHF. The CDR3 DNA reads TGTGCCAGCAGGCCCCGAACAGGGGCCCATCAGCCCCAGCATTTT.

The J gene is TRBJ1-4, the V gene TRBV11-2; D may be TRBD1 (6 bases). CDR3 length equals 15 residues. The V and J ends lost 3 bases and 8 bases respectively, with 16 bases between them. CDR1 and CDR2 (germline): SGHAT, FQNNGV. DNA for the CDR3: TGTGCCAGCAGCTTTGAAGGAGGGGGGGAGGAAAAACTGTTTTTT. The encoded protein is CASSFEGGGEEKLFF.

The chain uses TRBV6-1 and TRBJ2-7, with D hard to call. V was clipped by 3 bases and J by 9 bases, with 15 bases between them. This CDR3 is 13 amino acids long. Germline V gene lookup returns CDR1 MNHNS and CDR2 SASEGT. The CDR3, as DNA: TGTGCCAGCAGTGATGGGTTGACTCTGGGGCAGTACGTC. Its protein product is CASSDGLTLGQYV.

J is TRBJ1-1 and V is TRBV6-2 or TRBV6-3; 9 positions agree with TRBD1. Germline CDR1 and CDR2: MNHEY and SVGEGT. V dropped 6 bases and J dropped 7; count of bases not matched to a gene: 15. The CDR3 has 16 amino acids. CDR3 sequence (DNA): TGTGCCAGCAGCCACCCACCATGGACAGGGGATGATGAAGCTTTCTTT. Translating it yields CASSHPPWTGDDEAFF.

This chain links TRBV27 with TRBJ2-3; 8 bases align to TRBD1. The V segment lost 5 bases and the J segment 5 bases; nucleotides outside the gene matches: 9. The CDR3 runs to 15 residues. The germline CDR1 and CDR2 sequences are MNHEY and SMNVEV (reference sequence). This CDR3 is CASSPRGQAGDTQYF. The CDR3, as DNA: TGTGCCAGCAGTCCTCGGGGACAGGCGGGAGATACGCAGTATTTT.

The chain employs TRBV13 and TRBJ2-7; a possible D gene is TRBD1 (5 bases). CDR3 length equals 14 residues. Germline CDR1 PRHDT, CDR2 FYEKMQ (reference sequence). Trimming removed 0 bases at V and 0 bases at J, with 6 bases between. This CDR3 is CASSLGTASYEQYF. CDR3 bases: TGTGCCAGCAGCTTAGGGACAGCCTCCTACGAGCAGTACTTC.

The chain carries TRBV18 and TRBJ1-3; D possibly corresponds to TRBD1 (6 bases). The V end was cut by 3 bases, the J end by 11 bases, with 20 bases between. Germline assignment: CDR1 KGHSH and CDR2 LQKENI. The CDR3 sequence is 15 residues long. The CDR3 region is CASSPQKNRASSIYF. CDR3 nucleotides: TGTGCCAGCTCACCCCAGAAGAACAGGGCCTCTTCCATATATTTT.

This chain connects TRBV11-3 to TRBJ1-1; 12 bases are shared with TRBD1. Germline loops: CDR1 SGHNT, CDR2 YENEEA. Trimming cost V 5 bases and J 5 bases; bases outside gene matches: 9. The CDR3 runs to 16 residues. The CDR3 sequence: CASSRRGTGGQTEAFF. CDR3 nucleotides: TGTGCCAGCAGCCGACGCGGGACAGGGGGCCAGACTGAAGCTTTCTTT.

V and J are TRBV14 and TRBJ2-5, with D perhaps matching TRBD1 (6 bases). The germline V gene has CDR1 SGHDN and CDR2 FVKESK. The CDR3 runs to 15 residues. V was pared by 4 bases and J by 2 bases, with 14 bases between. The CDR3 bases are TGTGCCAGCAGCCTAGGGACACCTACTCAAGAGACCCAGTACTTC. Protein sequence: CASSLGTPTQETQYF.

The rearrangement joins TRBV28 to TRBJ2-7, with a weak D call TRBD1 (5 bases). The V end was cut by 3 bases, the J end by 1 base, with 7 bases between. CDR3 length: 13 amino acids. Germline V lookup: CDR1 MDHEN, CDR2 SYDVKM. Here the CDR3 DNA reads TGTGCCAGCAGTTTCAGGGCTTCCTACGAGCAGTACTTC. Translation gives CASSFRASYEQYF. The complete variable domain, with remaining parts taken from reference TRBV28 and TRBJ2-7, reads DVKVTQSSRYLVKRTGEKVFLECVQDMDHENMFWYRQDPGLGLRLIYFSYDVKMKEKGDIPEGYSVSREKKERFSLILESASTNQTSMYLCASSFRASYEQYFGPGTRLTVT.

This clone was seen only a few times. The V gene is TRBV28, the J gene TRBJ2-5, with 7 bases lining up with TRBD1. This CDR3 is 14 amino acids long. The trim removed 4 bases at V and 0 bases at J, leaving 2 bases unmatched. The V gene's germline CDR1 is MDHEN and CDR2 SYDVKM. In DNA form, the CDR3 reads TGTGCCAGCAGTTACACAGGGGACCAAGAGACCCAGTACTTC. It codes for CASSYTGDQETQYF.

This chain joins TRBV5-1 and TRBJ1-3; TRBD1 agrees at 9 bases. The CDR3 has 16 amino acids. J lost 2 bases, V lost 0 bases, and 3 bases had no gene match. Germline V lookup: CDR1 SGHRS, CDR2 YFSETQ. CDR3 sequence: CASSLGTGGAGNTIYF. In nucleotides, the CDR3 is TGCGCCAGCAGCTTGGGCACAGGGGGCGCTGGAAACACCATATATTTT.

This chain uses TRBV19 with TRBJ2-1, with D uncertain. CDR3 length: 15 residues. V gave up 3 bases and J gave up 4 bases, with 13 bases separating them. Germline lookup yields CDR1 LNHDA and CDR2 SQIVND (reference sequence). The CDR3 sequence is CASSILSAPYNEQFF. CDR3 nucleotide sequence: TGTGCCAGTAGTATTTTGAGCGCGCCTTACAATGAGCAGTTCTTC.

The chain combines TRBV5-1 with TRBJ2-3; TRBD1 might be the D (6 bases). This CDR3 has 15 residues. Trimming took off 0 bases at V and 4 bases at J, with 12 bases between the two ends. The V gene's germline CDR1 is SGHRS and CDR2 YFSETQ. CDR3 protein: CASSLARQGPDTQYF. CDR3 DNA: TGCGCCAGCAGCTTGGCACGGCAGGGGCCAGATACGCAGTATTTT.

The chain has TRBV7-3 and TRBJ2-1; D possibly corresponds to TRBD2 (6 bases). The CDR3 consists of 15 residues. The ends were cut back, 1 base at V and 3 bases at J, with 10 bases in the middle. Per germline, CDR1 SGHTA and CDR2 FQGTGA. The CDR3 DNA sequence: TGTGCCAGCAGCTTAAATAGCGGAGTCTACAATGAGCAGTTCTTC. Its protein product is CASSLNSGVYNEQFF.

The CDR3 bases are TGTGCCAGCAGTTACTTGGGGGGAAAACTGTTTTTT. Translation: CASSYLGGKLFF. This chain connects TRBV6-5 to TRBJ1-4; maybe TRBD1 (5 bases). The V and J ends lost 1 base and 10 bases respectively, with 7 bases between them. The CDR3 runs to 12 residues. The germline gives CDR1 MNHEY, CDR2 SVGAGI.

The chain joins TRBV7-2 to TRBJ2-1; 8 bases are shared with TRBD2. V lost 1 base and J lost 7; bases outside the gene matches: 3. The CDR3 is 14 residues long. Looked up from germline, CDR1 is SGHTA and CDR2 is FQGNSA. The CDR3, as DNA: TGTGCCAGCAGCTTAGTCGGCGGGGGGAATGAGCAGTTCTTC. Its translation: CASSLVGGGNEQFF.

CDR3 sequence reads: CASSLRAGQETQYF. In DNA form, the CDR3 reads TGCGCCAGCAGCTTACGGGCAGGGCAAGAGACCCAGTACTTC. The genes are TRBV5-1 and TRBJ2-5; weak D call: TRBD1 (5 bases). Per germline, CDR1 SGHRS and CDR2 YFSETQ. The CDR3 is 14 amino acids. Trimming cost V 2 bases and J 2 bases, with 10 bases left between them. Complete variable domain (other parts from reference TRBV5-1 and TRBJ2-5): KAGVTQTPRYLIKTRGQQVTLSCSPISGHRSVSWYQQTPGQGLQFLFEYFSETQRNKGNFPGRFSGRQFSNSRSEMNVSTLELGDSALYLCASSLRAGQETQYFGPGTRLLVL.

The gene calls are TRBV10-1 and TRBJ2-3, with D possibly being TRBD1 (6 bases). V was pared by 0 bases and J by 1 base, with 8 bases between. The CDR3 length is 15 residues. Germline-derived CDR1 and CDR2 are WNHNN and SYGVQD (reference sequence). CDR3 DNA sequence: TGCGCCAGCAGTGAGTCTAGGACAGGCACAGATACGCAGTATTTT. Translation gives CASSESRTGTDTQYF.

This clone is a singleton in its sample. The chain is built from TRBV5-1 and TRBJ1-1; a possible D gene is TRBD1 (6 bases). CDR3 size: 16 residues. Germline values: CDR1 SGHRS, CDR2 YFSETQ. V was trimmed by 1 base and J by 3 bases, leaving 16 bases between them. The CDR3 nucleotides are TGCGCCAGCAGCTTGATATCGGGGGGGCTGGACACTGAAGCTTTCTTT. The encoded protein is CASSLISGGLDTEAFF.

The rearrangement uses TRBV11-3 and TRBJ2-2, with D possibly being TRBD2 (5 bases). Trimming shortened V by 5 bases and J by 3 bases, and 19 bases separated the two germline ends. Germline V gene sequence: CDR1 SGHNT, CDR2 YENEEA. This CDR3 is built from 17 residues. The DNA for the CDR3 is TGTGCCAGCAGCCAATTTGGGAGAGCTTTTTACACCGGGGAGCTGTTTTTT. Its translation: CASSQFGRAFYTGELFF.